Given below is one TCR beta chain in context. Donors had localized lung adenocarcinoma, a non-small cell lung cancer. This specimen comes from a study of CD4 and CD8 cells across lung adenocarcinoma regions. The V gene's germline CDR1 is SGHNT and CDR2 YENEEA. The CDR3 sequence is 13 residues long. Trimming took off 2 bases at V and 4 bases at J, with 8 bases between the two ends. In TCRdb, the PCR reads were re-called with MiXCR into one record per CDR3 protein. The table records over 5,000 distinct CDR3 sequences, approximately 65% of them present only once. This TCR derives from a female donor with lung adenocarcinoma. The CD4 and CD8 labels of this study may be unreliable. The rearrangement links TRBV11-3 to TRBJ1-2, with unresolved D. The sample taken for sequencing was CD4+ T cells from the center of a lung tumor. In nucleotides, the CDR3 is TGTGCCAGCAGCTTATCCGGGGTCTATGGCTACACCTTC. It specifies CASSLSGVYGYTF. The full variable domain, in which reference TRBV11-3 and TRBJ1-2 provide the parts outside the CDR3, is EAGVVQSPRYKIIEKKQPVAFWCNPISGHNTLYWYLQNLGQGPELLIRYENEEAVDDSQLPKDRFSAERLKGVDSTLKIQPAELGDSAVYLCASSLSGVYGYTFGSGTRLTVV.